The text below deals with one T cell receptor beta chain. The sample originates from a study of T-cell reconstitution after alpha-beta-depleted transplantation in children. Unique molecular identifiers were incorporated during preparation of the TCRbeta library. One entry per CDR3 protein, called by TCRdb with MiXCR from the PCR reads. The table records about 1,000,000 distinct CDR3 sequences, about 31% of them present only once. The CDR3 spans 14 residues. Deletions cut 4 bases from V and 1 base from J, with 13 bases between. Germline CDR1 is SQVTM and CDR2 is ANQGSEA. Sequenced here: PBMCs, mostly from graft donor cells, sampled 360 days after TCRalphabeta/CD19-depleted stem cell transplant. This receptor was identified in a boy in the first two years of life who had a stem cell transplant for SCID, so the T cells may come from the graft donor. The chain recombines TRBV29-1 with TRBJ2-5; either TRBD1 or TRBD2 may fit D (5 bases each). This CDR3 is CSVALGRLQETQYF. In DNA form, the CDR3 reads TGCAGCGTTGCGCTGGGACGGCTCCAAGAGACCCAGTACTTC.